This T cell receptor (beta chain) is from a study of blood T cell repertoires in COVID-19. The wider study: Sites across the United States, Italy and Spain contributed samples from acute and convalescent COVID-19. The analysed material was cDNA or gDNA that came from T cells, B-cell-depleted T cells, or PBMCs.

Original processing methods: Amplification of reference gene primers was used by the study to estimate nucleated cell counts. Libraries were prepared by immunoSEQ multiplex PCR; TCRdb keeps only in-frame clonotypes and omits some of them. V and J calls and clone size are copied from that table; D and trimming were computed from the DNA. This table holds about 200,000 clones, roughly 85% found once. CDR1 and CDR2 (germline): SNHLY, FYNNEI. V was shortened by 5 bases and J by 3 bases, with 5 bases between the two germline ends. The CDR3 extends over 11 amino acids. Concerning this clone: At the DNA level, this CDR3 is encoded by other sequences in the same sample as well.

Sequencing used peripheral blood. The sequence came from an elderly woman with acute or convalescent COVID-19. The chain joins TRBV2 to TRBJ2-7; D remains ambiguous. CDR3 in DNA: TGTGCCAGCAGTCTTCTCTACGAGCAGTACTTC. It specifies CASSLLYEQYF.